Listed here are 13 T cell receptor beta chains from one sample, sequenced in a study of blood T cells in healthy people across ages. Then a second PCR, running about 6 to 12 cycles, was carried out with a sample-barcoded 5' primer and a J-beta primer mix. TCRdb independently ran MiXCR on the 5' RACE reads; one entry per CDR3 protein. This table holds about 1.1 million distinct CDR3 sequences, roughly two fifths found once. Sample: blood. These receptors all stem from a man between 18 and 35 years old in good health.

The chain combines TRBV14 with TRBJ2-5; the D gene is possibly TRBD1 (5 bases). The germline V gene has CDR1 SGHDN and CDR2 FVKESK. Trimming took 1 base from V and 11 from J, leaving 14 bases between them. The CDR3 sequence is 13 residues long. CDR3: CASSQGYQGGQYF. Here the CDR3 DNA reads TGTGCCAGCAGCCAAGGATACCAGGGTGGTCAGTACTTC.

The chain recombines TRBV20-1 with TRBJ2-7; 8 nucleotides match TRBD2. V was pared by 0 bases and J by 2 bases, with 6 bases of the junction left unmatched. The CDR3 consists of 15 residues. CDR1 DFQATT and CDR2 SNEGSKA come from the germline V gene (reference sequence). The CDR3 region is CSARDRSGGPYEQYF. The CDR3 DNA sequence: TGCAGTGCTAGAGATCGAAGCGGGGGACCCTACGAGCAGTACTTC.

This clonotype was counted many times. The chain is built from TRBV6-4 and TRBJ2-1; tentatively, D is TRBD2 (5 bases). The V and J ends lost 3 bases and 9 bases respectively, with 15 bases between them. The CDR3 has 14 residues. Germline V gene lookup returns CDR1 MRHNA and CDR2 SNTAGT. The CDR3 nucleotides are TGTGCCAGCAGTGAAGAGCTAGCCTCCCTTGAGCAGTTCTTC. Protein product: CASSEELASLEQFF.

This rearrangement joins TRBV6-1 to TRBJ1-2; 8 bases align to TRBD1. The CDR3 is made up of 15 amino acids. Germline CDR1 and CDR2: MNHNS and SASEGT. Trimming removed 3 bases from V and 7 bases from J; junction bases left unmatched: 10. In DNA, the CDR3 is TGTGCCAGCAGTGAGACGCGCCAGGGGGCGCGTGGCTACACCTTC. It translates to CASSETRQGARGYTF.

This clonotype has only a few counts. The V call is TRBV7-9, the J call TRBJ2-7, with D tentatively TRBD1 or TRBD2 (7 bases each). Germline V CDR1 and CDR2: SEHNR, FQNEAQ (reference sequence). V was pared by 4 bases and J by 3 bases, with 16 bases between. The CDR3 extends over 15 amino acids. The CDR3 DNA reads as TGTGCCAGCAGCTCCCAGGGGGGGAATGTCTACGAGCAGTACTTC. The encoded protein is CASSSQGGNVYEQYF.

This clonotype occurred a few times. V usage is TRBV12-3 or TRBV12-4 and J usage is TRBJ1-1; possible D gene TRBD1, 6 bases. The ends were cut back, 6 bases at V and 7 bases at J, with 9 bases in the middle. CDR3 size: 11 residues. The CDR3 DNA is TGTGCCAGCAGGTTGGACAGTGAAGCTTTCTTT. This gives the protein CASRLDSEAFF.

The V and J genes are TRBV10-3 and TRBJ1-1, with D perhaps TRBD1 (5 bases). The germline V and J ends were trimmed by 0 bases and 4 bases, with 12 bases remaining between them. The CDR3 is 15 residues long. CDR1 and CDR2 (germline): ENHRY, SYGVKD. CDR3 loop: CAISESGGIGTEAFF. The DNA for the CDR3 is TGTGCCATCAGTGAGTCCGGGGGGATCGGCACTGAAGCTTTCTTT.

This clonotype appeared a few times. The V gene is TRBV3-1, the J gene TRBJ2-7; perhaps D is TRBD1 or TRBD2 (5 bases each). Trimming took 1 base from V and 7 from J, leaving 14 bases between them. The CDR3 consists of 14 residues. Germline V lookup: CDR1 LGHDT, CDR2 YNNKEL (reference sequence). The CDR3 here is CASSQGGVLNEQYF. The CDR3 nucleotides are TGTGCCAGCAGCCAAGGAGGGGTCCTCAATGAGCAGTACTTC.

This clonotype has more than one count but fewer than ten. The chain couples TRBV7-9 to TRBJ1-1; D is uncertain. V lost 6 bases to trimming and J lost 1 base, with 9 bases between them. The length of the CDR3 is 13 residues. CDR1 is SEHNR, CDR2 FQNEAQ, per germline (reference sequence). The CDR3 here is CASRAGPNTEAFF. Here the CDR3 DNA reads TGTGCCAGCAGAGCAGGACCGAACACTGAAGCTTTCTTT.

This sequence joins TRBV12-5 and TRBJ2-3, with D possibly called TRBD1 or TRBD2 (6 bases each). The CDR3 is made up of 15 amino acids. Germline values: CDR1 LGHNT, CDR2 FRNRAP. The CDR3 spells CVSLRGQASTDTQYF. CDR3 nucleotide sequence: TGTGTTAGCCTTCGGGGGCAGGCAAGCACAGATACGCAGTATTTT.

This chain joins TRBV5-1 and TRBJ2-3, with 9 bases matching TRBD2. J was trimmed by 2 bases and V by 0 bases; bases with no gene match: 4. The germline V gene has CDR1 SGHRS and CDR2 YFSETQ. This CDR3 region has 16 residues. In DNA form, the CDR3 reads TGCGCCAGCAGCTTGGAGGCTAGCGGGGTCACAGATACGCAGTATTTT. This sequence encodes CASSLEASGVTDTQYF.

This clonotype was detected a few times. This chain uses TRBV2 with TRBJ2-7, with TRBD2 matching over 7 bases. Germline V lookup: CDR1 SNHLY, CDR2 FYNNEI. The V gene end was trimmed by 7 bases and the J gene end by 7 bases; junction bases not matched to a gene: 7. This CDR3 region has 12 residues. The CDR3, as DNA: TGTGCCAGCACCCGTACGGGGGGAGAGCAGTACTTC. Its translation is CASTRTGGEQYF.

In the case of this clonotype: A read error may account for a junction end that differs from germline. The chain carries TRBV20-1 and TRBJ1-5, with TRBD1 matching over 7 bases. The CDR3 covers 13 residues. Germline values: CDR1 DFQATT, CDR2 SNEGSKA (reference sequence). DNA of the CDR3: TGCAGTGCCACAGGGGTTAGCAAGCAGCCCCAGCATTTT. Amino acid sequence: CSATGVSKQPQHF.